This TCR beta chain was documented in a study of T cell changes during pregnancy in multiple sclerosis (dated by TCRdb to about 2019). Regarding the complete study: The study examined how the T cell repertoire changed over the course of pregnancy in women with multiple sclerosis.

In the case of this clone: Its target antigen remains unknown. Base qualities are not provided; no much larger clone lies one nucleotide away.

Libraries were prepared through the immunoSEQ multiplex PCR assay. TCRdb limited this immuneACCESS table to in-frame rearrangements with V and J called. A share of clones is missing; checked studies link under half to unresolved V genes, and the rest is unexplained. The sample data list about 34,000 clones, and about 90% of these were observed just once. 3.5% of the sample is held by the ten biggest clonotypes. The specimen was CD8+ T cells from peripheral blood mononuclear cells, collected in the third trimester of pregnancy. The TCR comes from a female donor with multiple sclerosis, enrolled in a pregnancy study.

The encoded CDR3 is CASSDSHEGQNTDTQYF. The DNA is TGTGCCAGCAGTGACTCTCATGAGGGACAGAACACAGATACGCAGTATTTT. The rearranged segments are TRBV6-4 and TRBJ2-3, and 7 junctional nucleotides match TRBD1. CDR1 and CDR2, looked up from the germline V gene, are MRHNA and SNTAGT. From V the trimming removes 0 bases and from J it removes 2 bases, while the gene matches leave 8 bases of the junction unaccounted for. The CDR3 measures 17 amino acids from cysteine to phenylalanine. This entry keeps only the CDR3 DNA: 51 bases, framed from base 1.